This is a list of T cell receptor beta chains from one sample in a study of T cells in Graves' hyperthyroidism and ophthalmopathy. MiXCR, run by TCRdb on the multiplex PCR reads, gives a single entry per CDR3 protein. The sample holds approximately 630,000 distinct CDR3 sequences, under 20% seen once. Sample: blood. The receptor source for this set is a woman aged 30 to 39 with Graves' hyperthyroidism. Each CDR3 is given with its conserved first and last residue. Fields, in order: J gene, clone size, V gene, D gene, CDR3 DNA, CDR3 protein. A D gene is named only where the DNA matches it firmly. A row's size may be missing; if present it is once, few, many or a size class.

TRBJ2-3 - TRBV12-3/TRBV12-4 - TGTGCCACCCGGTGGGGCAGCAACACAGATACGCGGTATTTT CATRWGSNTDTRYF
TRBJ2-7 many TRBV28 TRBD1 TGTGCCAGCAGTCTAGCCCCCCAGGGGGCAGCTACCTACGAGCAGTACTTC CASSLAPQGAATYEQYF
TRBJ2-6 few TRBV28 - TGTGCCAGTCATGGACACAGGGAAAGCTCTGGGGCCAACGTCCTGACTTTC CASHGHRESSGANVLTF
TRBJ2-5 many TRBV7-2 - TGTGCCAGCAGCTTAGCGGGGGCGGATACCCAGTACTTC CASSLAGADTQYF
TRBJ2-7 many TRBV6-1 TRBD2 TGTGCCAGCAGCGTCGAGAGGACTAGCGGGTACGAGCAGTACTTC CASSVERTSGYEQYF
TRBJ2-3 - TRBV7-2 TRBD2 TGTGCCAGCAGCTTACCCATTAGCGGGAGTTGGCAGTATTTT CASSLPISGSWQYF
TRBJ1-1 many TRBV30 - TGTGCCTGGAGTGTACGTGAGGCACTCACTGAAGCTTTCTTT CAWSVREALTEAFF
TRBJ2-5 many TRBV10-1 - TGCGCCAGCAGTGAGGGGGGCTTCGAGACCCAGTACTTC CASSEGGFETQYF
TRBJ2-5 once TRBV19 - TGTGCCAGTAGTACTTATTTGAAGCCCCAAGAGACCCAGTACTTC CASSTYLKPQETQYF
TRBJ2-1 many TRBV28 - TGTGCCAGCAGATCTTCCCTTTCCTACAATGAGCAGTTCTTC CASRSSLSYNEQFF
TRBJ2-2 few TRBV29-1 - TGCAGCGTTGTGTGGGGCCCCGGGGAGCTGTTTTTT CSVVWGPGELFF
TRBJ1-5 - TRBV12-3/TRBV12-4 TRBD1 TGTGCCAGCAGTACCCGACAGGGTGGCAATCAGCCCCAGCATTTT CASSTRQGGNQPQHF
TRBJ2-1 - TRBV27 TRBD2 TGTGCCAGCAGGGGACTAGCGGGATCACGTTACTTAGGGGAGCAGTTCTTC CASRGLAGSRYLGEQFF
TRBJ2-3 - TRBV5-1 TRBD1 TGCGCCAGCAGCTCCCCTGACAGGGTAGGCACAGATACGCAGTATTTT CASSSPDRVGTDTQYF
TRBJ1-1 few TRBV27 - TGTGCCAGCAGGGAAGGGAGAGGTGAAGCTTTCTTT CASREGRGEAFF
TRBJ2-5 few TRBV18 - TGTGCCAGCTCACCGGTTGGCTGGACTGAAGAGACCCAGTACTTC CASSPVGWTEETQYF
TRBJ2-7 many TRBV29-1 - TGCAGCGTGGCAATTACAGCTTCCTACGAGCAGTACTTC CSVAITASYEQYF
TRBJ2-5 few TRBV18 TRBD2 TGTGCCAGCTCACCACCGGGACTAGAACAAGAGACCCAGTACTTC CASSPPGLEQETQYF
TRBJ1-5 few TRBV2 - TGTGCCAGCAGTTGGGACGTGAATCAGTCCCAGCATTTT CASSWDVNQSQHF
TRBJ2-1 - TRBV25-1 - TGTGCCAGCAGTGAAAAGTACCGCGATGAGCAGTTCTTC CASSEKYRDEQFF
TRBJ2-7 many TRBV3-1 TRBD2 TGTGCCAGCAGCCCGGCTAGCGGGCCGCAGTACTTC CASSPASGPQYF
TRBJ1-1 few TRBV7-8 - TGTGCCAGCAGCTTAGCCATACCAGGCGGCGAGATGGGGACTGAAGCTTTCTTT CASSLAIPGGEMGTEAFF
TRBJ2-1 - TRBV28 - TGTGCCAGCAGTCTCGGGACATATGAGCAGTTCTTC CASSLGTYEQFF